The 5 T cell receptor beta chains listed next were all sequenced from one sample in a study of shared clonotypes between healthy human individuals. TCRdb's table, derived via immunoSEQ multiplex PCR, lists solely in-frame clones and lacks some. The sample shows about 2.4 million clones, approximately 94% of them seen only once. The sample consisted of naive CD4+ T cells from PBMCs. Subset: CD45RA+ positively selected. These receptors were taken from a man between 18 and 35 years old in good health. Some clones in this sample may be carry-over from other donors' samples.

The chain uses TRBV18 and TRBJ2-5; D ambiguous. Germline loops: CDR1 KGHSH, CDR2 LQKENI. V lost 0 bases, J lost 4 bases, and 12 bases lay in between. This CDR3 comprises 15 residues. The CDR3 nucleotides read TGTGCCAGCTCACCACCGCTCGGGCCGGGAGAGACCCAGTACTTC. This translates into CASSPPLGPGETQYF.

The genes are TRBV18 and TRBJ2-3; a possible D gene is TRBD2 (6 bases). Trimming pared 3 bases from V and 6 bases from J, leaving 22 bases between. This CDR3 region has 17 residues. The V gene's germline CDR1 is KGHSH and CDR2 LQKENI. CDR3: CASSPVRRGRVSDTQYF. The DNA for the CDR3 is TGTGCCAGCTCACCCGTTCGGCGGGGCCGCGTATCGGATACGCAGTATTTT.

V and J are TRBV6-1 and TRBJ2-7, with a possible D match to TRBD2 (6 bases). This CDR3 is 16 amino acids long. V was cut by 6 bases and J by 2 bases, with 20 bases left in between. Germline V gene data show CDR1 as MNHNS and CDR2 as SASEGT. This CDR3 reads CASSENGLASAYEQYF. CDR3 nucleotides: TGTGCCAGCAGCGAAAATGGGCTAGCGAGCGCCTACGAGCAGTACTTC.

This chain joins TRBV11-2 and TRBJ2-5; D call uncertain. This CDR3 is built from 13 residues. With 1 base removed from V and 5 bases from J, the gap between germline ends came to 8 bases. The germline V gene encodes CDR1 SGHAT and CDR2 FQNNGV. DNA for the CDR3: TGTGCCAGCAGCTTAGGGATTGGGGAGACCCAGTACTTC. It is translated as CASSLGIGETQYF.

This chain uses TRBV30 with TRBJ2-5, with TRBD1 matching over 7 bases. V shed 4 bases, J shed 1 base, and the junction held 0 bases outside the gene matches. The CDR3 length is 12 residues. Per the germline V gene, CDR1 is GTSNPN and CDR2 is SVGIG (reference sequence). The CDR3 reads CAWNRGQETQYF. CDR3 in DNA: TGTGCCTGGAACAGGGGCCAAGAGACCCAGTACTTC. Looking up the rest from reference TRBV30 and TRBJ2-5 gives the full variable domain: SQTIHQWPATLVQPVGSPLSLECTVEGTSNPNLYWYRQAAGRGLQLLFYSVGIGQISSEVPQNLSASRPQDRQFILSSKKLLLSDSGFYLCAWNRGQETQYFGPGTRLLVL.